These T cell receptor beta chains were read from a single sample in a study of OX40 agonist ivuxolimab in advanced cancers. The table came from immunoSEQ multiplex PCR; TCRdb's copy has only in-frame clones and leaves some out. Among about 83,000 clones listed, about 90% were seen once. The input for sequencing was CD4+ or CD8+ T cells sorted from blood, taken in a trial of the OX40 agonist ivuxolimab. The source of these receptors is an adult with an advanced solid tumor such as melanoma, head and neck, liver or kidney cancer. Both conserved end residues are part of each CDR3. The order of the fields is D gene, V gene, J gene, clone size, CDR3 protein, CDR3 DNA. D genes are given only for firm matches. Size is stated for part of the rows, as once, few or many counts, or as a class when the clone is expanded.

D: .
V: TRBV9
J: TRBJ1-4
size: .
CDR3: CASSVEGTANEKLFF
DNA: TGTGCCAGCAGCGTAGAGGGTACGGCTAATGAAAAACTGTTTTTT

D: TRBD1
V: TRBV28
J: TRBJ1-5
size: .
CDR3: CASSSLLAGGDQPQHF
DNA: TGTGCCAGCAGTTCACTTCTGGCAGGGGGGGACCAGCCCCAGCATTTT

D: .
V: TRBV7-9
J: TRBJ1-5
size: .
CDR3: CASSKTNQPQHF
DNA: TGTGCCAGCAGCAAGACCAATCAGCCCCAGCATTTT

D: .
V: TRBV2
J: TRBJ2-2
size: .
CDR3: CASGDPQGAGELFF
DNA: TGTGCCAGCGGGGACCCACAGGGAGCCGGGGAGCTGTTTTTT

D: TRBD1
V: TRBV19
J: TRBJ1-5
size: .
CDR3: CASSIRDRGQPQHF
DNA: TGTGCCAGTAGTATCCGGGACAGGGGGCAGCCCCAGCATTTT

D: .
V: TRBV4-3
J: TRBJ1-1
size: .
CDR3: CASSQDRLRRNTEAFF
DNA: TGCGCCAGCAGCCAAGATAGGCTTCGACGGAACACTGAAGCTTTCTTT

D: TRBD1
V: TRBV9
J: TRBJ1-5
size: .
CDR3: CASSEGTGGLNQPQHF
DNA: TGTGCCAGCAGCGAGGGGACAGGGGGCCTCAATCAGCCCCAGCATTTT

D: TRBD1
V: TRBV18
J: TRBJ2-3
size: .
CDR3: CASSRTSGTGETDTQYF
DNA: TGTGCCAGCTCACGAACGTCCGGGACAGGGGAAACAGATACGCAGTATTTT

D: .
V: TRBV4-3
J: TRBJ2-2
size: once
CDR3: CASSQVEGSTGELFF
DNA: TGCGCCAGCAGCCAAGTGGAGGGATCTACCGGGGAGCTGTTTTTT

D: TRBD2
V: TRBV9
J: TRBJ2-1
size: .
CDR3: CASSGALAGDNEQFF
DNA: TGTGCCAGCAGCGGAGCACTAGCGGGGGACAATGAGCAGTTCTTC

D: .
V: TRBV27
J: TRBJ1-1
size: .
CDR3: CASRQVGGRTEAFF
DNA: TGTGCCAGCAGGCAGGTTGGGGGTAGGACTGAAGCTTTCTTT

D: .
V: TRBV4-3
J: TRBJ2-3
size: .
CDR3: CASSQEVPDTQYF
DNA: TGCGCCAGCAGCCAAGAAGTGCCAGATACGCAGTATTTT

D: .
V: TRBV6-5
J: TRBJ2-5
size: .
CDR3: CASSPNQETQYF
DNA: TGTGCCAGCAGTCCGAACCAAGAGACCCAGTACTTC

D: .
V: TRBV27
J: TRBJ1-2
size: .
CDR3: CASRLGQAANYGYTF
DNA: TGTGCCAGCAGACTCGGACAAGCAGCTAACTATGGCTACACCTTC

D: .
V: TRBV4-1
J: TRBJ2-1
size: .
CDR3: CASSQDPQYGSYNEQFF
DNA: TGCGCCAGCAGCCAAGATCCCCAGTACGGGTCCTACAATGAGCAGTTCTTC

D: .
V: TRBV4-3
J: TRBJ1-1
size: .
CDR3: CASSQVLGNTEAFF
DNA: TGCGCCAGCAGCCAAGTATTAGGGAACACTGAAGCTTTCTTT

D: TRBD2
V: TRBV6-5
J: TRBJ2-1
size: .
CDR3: CATTPRPGGSNEQFF
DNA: TGTGCCACCACACCAAGGCCGGGAGGTTCGAATGAGCAGTTCTTC

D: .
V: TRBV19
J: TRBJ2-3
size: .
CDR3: CASSIWARGADTQYF
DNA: TGTGCCAGTAGTATTTGGGCCAGGGGGGCAGATACGCAGTATTTT

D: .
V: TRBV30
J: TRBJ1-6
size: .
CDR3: CAWNNENYNSPLHF
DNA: TGTGCCTGGAACAATGAGAACTATAATTCACCCCTCCACTTT

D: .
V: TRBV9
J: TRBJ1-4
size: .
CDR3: CASSGTDNEKLFF
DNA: TGTGCCAGCAGCGGGACAGATAATGAAAAACTGTTTTTT

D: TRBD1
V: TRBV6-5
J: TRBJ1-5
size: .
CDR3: CASSYRTGDQPQHF
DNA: TGTGCCAGCAGTTACAGGACAGGGGATCAGCCCCAGCATTTT

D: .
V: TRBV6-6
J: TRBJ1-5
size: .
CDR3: CASSSGFSNQPQHF
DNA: TGTGCCAGCAGCTCAGGGTTTAGCAATCAGCCCCAGCATTTT

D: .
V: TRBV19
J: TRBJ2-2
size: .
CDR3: CASSIRAAGELFF
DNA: TGTGCCAGTAGTATCAGGGCGGCCGGGGAGCTGTTTTTT

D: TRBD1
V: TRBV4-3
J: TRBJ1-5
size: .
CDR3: CASSQDRYNQPQHF
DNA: TGCGCCAGCAGCCAGGACAGGTATAATCAGCCCCAGCATTTT

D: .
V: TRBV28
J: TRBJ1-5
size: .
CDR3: CASSFLVDSNQPQHF
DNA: TGTGCCAGCAGTTTTCTGGTAGATAGCAATCAGCCCCAGCATTTT

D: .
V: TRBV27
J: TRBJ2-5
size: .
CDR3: CASSPRRQETQYF
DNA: TGTGCCAGCAGTCCTCGGAGGCAAGAGACCCAGTACTTC

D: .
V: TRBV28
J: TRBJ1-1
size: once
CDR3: CASSFGRDTEAFF
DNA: TGTGCCAGCAGTTTTGGCAGAGACACTGAAGCTTTCTTT